What follows are 6 T cell receptor beta chains derived from one specimen sequenced in a study of blood T cells in healthy people across ages (dated by TCRdb to between 2015 and 2017). The library relied on 5' RACE. Instrument used: Illumina HiSeq 2500. A second PCR of roughly 7 to 12 cycles was run with a J-beta primer mix and a sample-barcoded 5' primer. Using fastp trimming at Q25 and MiXCR clonotype assembly, TCRdb reanalyzed the public sequencing data and kept in-frame beta chains. CDR3 protein duplicates are merged, each entry listing the most common genes and DNA. This sample is represented by over 600,000 distinct CDR3 sequences; around half of them were singletons. The top ten clones comprise roughly 18% of the sample. The sequencing input was blood. All receptors come from a man of 80 years or more in good health.

This clonotype was seen a few times. CDR3 in amino acids: CATNTYNEQFF. Written as DNA, the CDR3 is TGTGCCACAAACACCTACAATGAGCAGTTCTTC. The chain has TRBV25-1 and TRBJ2-1; D unclear. The CDR3 is made up of 11 amino acids. Trimming removed 10 bases at V and 2 bases at J, with 6 bases between. CDR1 and CDR2 from the germline V gene are MGHDK and SYGVNS.

This clonotype was seen ten or more times. The J gene is TRBJ2-3, the V gene TRBV27; 9 nucleotides align to TRBD2. The junction had 6 bases not matched to a gene; V was cut back by 7 bases and J by 1 base. This CDR3 is 15 amino acids long. CDR1 is MNHEY, CDR2 SMNVEV, per germline (reference sequence). The CDR3 is CASIRSGSGTDTQYF. The CDR3 DNA reads TGTGCCAGCATCCGTAGCGGGAGCGGCACAGATACGCAGTATTTT.

There are a few counts of this clonotype. The chain couples TRBV12-3 or TRBV12-4 to TRBJ2-7; D not resolved. Deletions cut 7 bases from V and 7 bases from J, with 20 bases between. The CDR3 is made up of 14 amino acids. Here the CDR3 DNA reads TGTGCCAGCACGCGCGAAGGGCTAATGGGGGAGCAGTACTTC. Encoded protein: CASTREGLMGEQYF.

This clonotype was counted only a few times. V is TRBV6-6 and J is TRBJ2-7; D gene unclear. Germline loops: CDR1 MNHNY, CDR2 SVGAGI (reference sequence). CDR3 length: 16 amino acids. V lost 5 bases to trimming and J lost 7 bases, with 24 bases between them. This CDR3 is CASSDQHSQVPEEQYF. The CDR3 DNA follows: TGTGCCAGCAGTGACCAACACTCCCAGGTTCCCGAGGAGCAGTACTTC.

The gene calls are TRBV20-1 and TRBJ2-7, with unresolved D. Germline assignment: CDR1 DFQATT and CDR2 SNEGSKA (reference sequence). Trimming stripped 1 base from V and 7 bases from J, with 14 bases between. This CDR3 comprises 13 residues. This chain's CDR3 is CSARAGVRDEQYF. CDR3 sequence (DNA): TGCAGTGCTAGAGCTGGGGTTAGGGATGAGCAGTACTTC.

The chain employs TRBV7-6 and TRBJ2-3; the match to TRBD2 covers 10 bases. CDR1 is SGHVS, CDR2 FNYEAQ, per germline. The CDR3 contains 18 residues. V shed 0 bases and J 5 bases; nucleotides not matched to a gene: 11. As DNA, the CDR3 is TGTGCCAGCAGCTTAGCAGGGCTAGCGGGAGTTGTGGGAGATACGCAGTATTTT. Its translation: CASSLAGLAGVVGDTQYF. The variable domain in full, with the rest retrieved from reference TRBV7-6 and TRBJ2-3, is GAGVSQSPRYKVTKRGQDVALRCDPISGHVSLYWYRQALGQGPEFLTYFNYEAQQDKSGLPNDRFSAERPEGSISTLTIQRTEQRDSAMYRCASSLAGLAGVVGDTQYFGPGTRLTVL.